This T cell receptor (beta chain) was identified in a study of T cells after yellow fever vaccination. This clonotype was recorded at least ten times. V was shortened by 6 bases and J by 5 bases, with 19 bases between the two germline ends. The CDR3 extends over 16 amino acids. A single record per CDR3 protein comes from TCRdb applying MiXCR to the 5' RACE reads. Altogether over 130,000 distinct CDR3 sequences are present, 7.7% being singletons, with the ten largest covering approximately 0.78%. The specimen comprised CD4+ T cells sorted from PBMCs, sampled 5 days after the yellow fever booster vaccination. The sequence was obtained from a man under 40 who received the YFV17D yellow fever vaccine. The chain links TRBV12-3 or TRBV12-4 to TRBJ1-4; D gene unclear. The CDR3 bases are TGTGCCAGCAGCCTTGGACTTTTGGGGTTGAATGAAAAACTGTTTTTT. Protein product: CASSLGLLGLNEKLFF.